Below are 26 T cell receptor beta chains sequenced from a single sample in a study of T cell repertoires in cytomegalovirus infection. TCRdb re-called the reads through MiXCR, storing one row per CDR3 protein. The repertoire has more than 200,000 distinct CDR3 sequences, 8% to 9.5% of them found once; the top ten carry roughly 16%. The sequencing input was PBMCs. These receptors all stem from a human donor in good health (CMV status not recorded). Some clones in this sample may be carry-over from other donors' samples.

The chain joins TRBV30 to TRBJ1-2, with D possibly matching TRBD1 (6 bases). The CDR3 has 14 amino acids. Germline-derived CDR1 and CDR2 are GTSNPN and SVGIG (reference sequence). The V end was cut by 2 bases, the J end by 13 bases, with 23 bases between. For the CDR3, the DNA is TGTGCCTGGAGTATCCGCGGGACAAAGAGGAAGGGCACCTTC. Encoded protein: CAWSIRGTKRKGTF.

This clonotype was counted ten times or more. The V gene is TRBV7-2, the J gene TRBJ1-2; 7 nucleotides agree with TRBD1. With V trimmed by 4 bases and J by 3 bases, 8 bases remained unmatched. The CDR3 is made up of 15 amino acids. Germline CDR1 and CDR2: SGHTA and FQGNSA. The CDR3 reads CASSYSQGWDYGYTF. DNA of the CDR3: TGTGCCAGCAGCTACTCACAGGGGTGGGACTATGGCTACACCTTC.

The V call is TRBV6-1, the J call TRBJ2-1, with D perhaps TRBD2 (6 bases). The CDR3 extends over 15 amino acids. The germline gives CDR1 MNHNS, CDR2 SASEGT. The V end lost 6 bases, the J end lost 5 bases, and 17 bases lay between the germline ends. CDR3 protein: CASRAGTYQNNEQFF. The CDR3 DNA reads as TGTGCCAGCAGGGCCGGGACTTACCAAAACAATGAGCAGTTCTTC.

This clonotype was recorded many times. The chain has TRBV7-2 and TRBJ2-3; 9 bases match TRBD2. Per germline, CDR1 SGHTA and CDR2 FQGNSA. The V and J ends lost 6 bases and 4 bases, in that order; junction bases with no gene match: 11. CDR3 length: 16 amino acids. This CDR3 is CASRPRSGGTADTQYF. The CDR3 bases are TGTGCCAGCAGACCACGAAGCGGGGGGACGGCAGATACGCAGTATTTT.

This clonotype was counted ten times or more. The chain carries TRBV7-2 and TRBJ2-7; TRBD1 matches at 10 bases. This CDR3 spans 15 amino acids. The germline gives CDR1 SGHTA, CDR2 FQGNSA. V trimming: 4 bases; J trimming: 2 bases; junction bases outside the gene matches: 5. The CDR3 DNA follows: TGTGCCAGCAGCTGGCGACAGGGGGCGGCCTACGAGCAGTACTTC. This encodes CASSWRQGAAYEQYF.

This clonotype was recorded at least ten times. The rearrangement uses TRBV11-2 and TRBJ2-7; TRBD1 matches 9 bases. The germline V gene has CDR1 SGHAT and CDR2 FQNNGV. The junction had 7 bases not matched to a gene; V was cut back by 6 bases and J by 1 base. The CDR3 totals 15 residues. The CDR3 bases are TGTGCCAGCAGTAAGGGACAGGGCCGTTCCTACGAGCAGTACTTC. Protein: CASSKGQGRSYEQYF.

This clonotype was recorded a few times. The rearrangement joins TRBV11-2 to TRBJ2-5; no clear D gene. Trimming left V 4 bases short and J 3 bases short, with 3 bases between. In germline, CDR1 is SGHAT, CDR2 FQNNGV. CDR3 size: 11 residues. As DNA, the CDR3 is TGTGCCAGCAGCTCGGAAGAGACCCAGTACTTC. Encoded protein: CASSSEETQYF.

Many counts were recorded for this clonotype. The chain couples TRBV11-2 to TRBJ1-2; D uncertain. Trimming took off 1 base at V and 8 bases at J, with 14 bases between the two ends. Germline values: CDR1 SGHAT, CDR2 FQNNGV. The CDR3 consists of 14 residues. CDR3 sequence reads: CASSLAQGVEGYTF. CDR3 nucleotide sequence: TGTGCCAGCAGCTTAGCCCAAGGCGTAGAGGGCTACACCTTC.

The V and J genes are TRBV7-9 and TRBJ1-1; 9 nucleotides line up with TRBD1. Germline trimming cut 3 bases from V and 6 bases from J; bases unmatched to any gene: 8. There are 15 residues in the CDR3. CDR1 and CDR2 from the germline V gene are SEHNR and FQNEAQ (reference sequence). The CDR3 DNA reads TGTGCCAGCAGCTTTCCCGGGACAGGGCCCCCTGAAGCTTTCTTT. It encodes CASSFPGTGPPEAFF.

This clonotype was counted only a few times. This rearrangement joins TRBV14 to TRBJ1-1; D is undetermined. Trimming took off 3 bases at V and 5 bases at J, with 7 bases between the two ends. CDR1 is SGHDN, CDR2 FVKESK, per germline. There are 12 residues in the CDR3. The CDR3 sequence is CASSQRRTEAFF. The CDR3 coding sequence is TGTGCCAGCAGCCAGCGCCGGACTGAAGCTTTCTTT.

Ten or more counts support this clonotype. The genes are TRBV7-2 and TRBJ1-4; 7 nucleotides line up with TRBD1. The CDR3 consists of 16 residues. In germline, CDR1 is SGHTA, CDR2 FQGNSA. J lost 7 bases, V lost 5 bases, and 13 bases had no gene match. The CDR3 region has the DNA TGTGCCAGCAGCCCCGGAGGGGGCTGGCGGGGTGAAAAACTGTTTTTT. Protein product: CASSPGGGWRGEKLFF.

J is TRBJ1-5 and V is TRBV6-5; TRBD1 aligns across 7 bases. The germline CDR1 and CDR2 sequences are MNHEY and SVGAGI. CDR3 length equals 15 residues. Germline trimming cut 6 bases from V and 1 base from J; bases unmatched to any gene: 6. The CDR3 DNA reads TGTGCCAGCAGAGACGACAGGGCGAGCAATCAGCCCCAGCATTTT. Translation gives CASRDDRASNQPQHF.

This clonotype was seen only a few times. The chain combines TRBV7-2 with TRBJ2-2; possibly TRBD2 for D (5 bases). Germline CDR1 reads SGHTA; CDR2 reads FQGNSA. The CDR3 has 15 amino acids. V lost 4 bases and J lost 4, with 13 bases in between. CDR3 amino acids: CASSSPGRGTGELFF. The CDR3 DNA reads as TGTGCCAGCAGCTCCCCCGGACGGGGCACCGGGGAGCTGTTTTTT.

In its sample, this clonotype was seen many times. The chain is built from TRBV7-9 and TRBJ1-5, with a possible D match to TRBD1 (6 bases). The V gene lost 5 bases and the J gene lost 3 bases, with 20 bases spanning the gap. Germline CDR1 reads SEHNR; CDR2 reads FQNEAQ (reference sequence). CDR3 size: 17 residues. CDR3 region: CASSRGQPPPVNQPQHF. CDR3 DNA sequence: TGTGCCAGCAGCCGCGGACAGCCCCCTCCGGTCAATCAGCCCCAGCATTTT.

This clonotype appeared many times. The gene calls are TRBV7-2 and TRBJ2-5, with a weak D call TRBD2 (5 bases). CDR3 length: 14 residues. Germline values: CDR1 SGHTA, CDR2 FQGNSA. Trimming pared 2 bases from V and 5 bases from J, leaving 12 bases between. The CDR3 protein is CASSLLEVGETQYF. The CDR3 DNA is TGTGCCAGCAGCTTATTGGAGGTTGGGGAGACCCAGTACTTC.

The chain has TRBV11-3 and TRBJ2-5; 9 bases map to TRBD2. The CDR3 extends over 14 amino acids. Germline V gene sequence: CDR1 SGHNT, CDR2 YENEEA. V was clipped by 4 bases and J by 3 bases; unmatched bases: 3. Here the CDR3 DNA reads TGTGCCAGCAGCTACCGCGGGGGGGAAGAGACCCAGTACTTC. It codes for CASSYRGGEETQYF.

At least ten counts were recorded for this clonotype. The chain links TRBV7-6 to TRBJ2-1; 7 bases match TRBD2. V was pared by 0 bases and J by 8 bases, with 7 bases of the junction left unmatched. CDR1 SGHVS and CDR2 FNYEAQ come from the germline V gene. There are 15 residues in the CDR3. The CDR3 loop is CASSLAGGPFDEQFF. Written as DNA, the CDR3 is TGTGCCAGCAGCTTAGCGGGAGGGCCTTTCGATGAGCAGTTCTTC.

This clonotype was counted many times. The chain joins TRBV7-2 to TRBJ2-3; 7 positions agree with TRBD2. Trimming removed 5 bases from V and 0 bases from J; junction bases left unmatched: 2. Germline V gene sequence: CDR1 SGHTA, CDR2 FQGNSA. This CDR3 is 14 amino acids long. The CDR3 DNA is TGTGCCAGCAGCCAGGGACTAAGCACAGATACGCAGTATTTT. It is translated as CASSQGLSTDTQYF.

This clonotype occurred many times. This chain links TRBV19 with TRBJ1-1; 7 bases line up with TRBD1. J lost 1 base, V lost 4 bases, and 3 bases had no gene match. Germline assignment: CDR1 LNHDA and CDR2 SQIVND (reference sequence). The CDR3 is 14 residues long. The CDR3 nucleotides are TGTGCCAGTAGTACGGGACAGAAGAACACTGAAGCTTTCTTT. Its translation: CASSTGQKNTEAFF.

This clonotype has ten or more counts. One junction end does not reproduce the germline sequence, and a read error may be involved. The gene calls are TRBV7-9 and TRBJ2-7; a weak D match, TRBD1 (6 bases). The CDR3 has 13 residues. Germline V gene data show CDR1 as SEHNR and CDR2 as FQNEAQ (reference sequence). CDR3 residues: CASSLAVQGDQSF. The CDR3 DNA sequence: TGTGCCAGCAGCTTAGCGGTACAGGGAGATCAGTCCTTC.

This clonotype was detected ten times or more. V is TRBV7-2 and J is TRBJ2-3; the D is unclear. The CDR3 runs 13 residues. Per the germline V gene, CDR1 is SGHTA and CDR2 is FQGNSA. The germline V and J ends were trimmed by 5 bases and 4 bases, with 10 bases remaining between them. CDR3 DNA: TGTGCCAGCAGCCCTCGGATGGCAGATACGCAGTATTTT. This gives the protein CASSPRMADTQYF.

The table lists this clonotype with many counts. The J gene is TRBJ2-5, the V gene TRBV7-2; 9 nucleotides match TRBD1. The germline gives CDR1 SGHTA, CDR2 FQGNSA. The CDR3 contains 14 residues. Unmatched junction bases numbered 3, after V lost 2 bases and J lost 5 bases. The CDR3 DNA reads TGTGCCAGCAGCTTACCCGGGACAGGGGAGACCCAGTACTTC. It codes for CASSLPGTGETQYF.

At least ten counts were recorded for this clonotype. The chain combines TRBV7-2 with TRBJ2-1, with D perhaps matching TRBD1 (5 bases). The germline V gene has CDR1 SGHTA and CDR2 FQGNSA. This CDR3 comprises 13 residues. V lost 2 bases, J lost 9 bases, and 11 bases lay in between. CDR3 nucleotide sequence: TGTGCCAGCAGCTTACCCAGGGTAGGTGAGCAGTTCTTC. It is translated as CASSLPRVGEQFF.

The CDR3 DNA sequence: TGTGCCAGCAGTTCCCCGCTGATCTATGAGCAGTTCTTC. Translating gives CASSSPLIYEQFF. The chain couples TRBV28 to TRBJ2-1; D is undetermined. Germline CDR1 reads MDHEN; CDR2 reads SYDVKM. The CDR3 contains 13 residues. V gave up 4 bases and J gave up 8 bases, with 12 bases separating them.

V usage is TRBV28 and J usage is TRBJ1-5, with D unresolved. Trimming removed 4 bases at V and 4 bases at J, with 5 bases between. Germline loops: CDR1 MDHEN, CDR2 SYDVKM. This CDR3 comprises 12 residues. The CDR3 loop reads CASSYRNQPQHF. DNA for the CDR3: TGTGCCAGCAGTTACAGAAATCAGCCCCAGCATTTT.

This clonotype occurred many times. The V gene is TRBV12-3 or TRBV12-4, the J gene TRBJ1-2; TRBD1 might be the D (6 bases). The germline V and J ends were trimmed by 0 bases and 2 bases, with 7 bases remaining between them. CDR3 length equals 14 residues. This CDR3 is CASSLADRNYGYTF. The CDR3 DNA sequence: TGTGCCAGCAGTTTAGCAGACAGGAACTATGGCTACACCTTC.